Listed below are T cell receptor beta chains from one sample, sequenced in a study of cytomegalovirus exposure and HLA in healthy donors. Repertoires were generated with immunoSEQ multiplex PCR, while TCRdb's copy carries only in-frame clones and drops some. The table records hundreds of thousands of clones, roughly 90% of them present only once. Sequenced material: PBMCs. The source of these receptors is a woman between 18 and 29 years old in good health and CMV-seronegative. CDR3s include the opening cysteine and the closing phenylalanine or tryptophan. D genes are given only for firm matches. Size tells how often a clone was seen (once, few, many) or the class of an expanded clone, and some rows leave it out.

TRBJ1-2	once	-	TRBV13	TGTGCCAGCACTCTCGGGGGGTATGGCTACACCTTC	CASTLGGYGYTF
TRBJ2-6	-	TRBD1	TRBV4-1	TGCGCCAGCAGCCCGACAGGGCGCTCTGGGGCCAACGTCCTGACTTTC	CASSPTGRSGANVLTF
TRBJ1-4	-	TRBD1	TRBV6-6	TGTGCCAGCAGCGGACAGGGGCCGGCAACTAATGAAAAACTGTTTTTT	CASSGQGPATNEKLFF
TRBJ2-2	few	TRBD2	TRBV6-6	TGTGCCAGCAGTTACAGATCGGGAGGGAACACCGGGGAGCTGTTTTTT	CASSYRSGGNTGELFF
TRBJ2-7	-	TRBD2	TRBV7-2	TGTGCCAGCAGCTTAGCCCCAGCGGGGGGCACCTACGAGCAGTACTTC	CASSLAPAGGTYEQYF
TRBJ2-5	-	-	TRBV5-4	TGTGCCAGCACCGGCCTAGGGGCCGAGACCCAGTACTTC	CASTGLGAETQYF
TRBJ2-7	once	TRBD2	TRBV6-5	TGTGCCAGCACCGGGGGGGCCGAGGGCTCCTACGAGCAGTACTTC	CASTGGAEGSYEQYF
TRBJ2-7	-	TRBD2	TRBV27	TGTGCCAGCAGTTTTAAGTTCCGGCTAGCGGGGGGCGGGGACTACGAGCAGTACTTC	CASSFKFRLAGGGDYEQYF
TRBJ1-6	-	-	TRBV5-1	TGCGCCAGCAGCCCCCCGGGTACAGGGAATTCACCCCTCCACTTT	CASSPPGTGNSPLHF
TRBJ1-4	-	-	TRBV2	TGTGCTAGCAGTCCTACAGGGACCTTTAATGAAAAACTGTTTTTT	CASSPTGTFNEKLFF
TRBJ2-7	-	TRBD1	TRBV7-9	TGTGCCAGCAGCGGACCCGGGACAGGGCAGTTCGGCTCCTACGAGCAGTACTTC	CASSGPGTGQFGSYEQYF
TRBJ1-1	-	-	TRBV7-8	TGTGCCAGCAGCCCTTTTAGAGCCAGCCCCGGGGACACTGAAGCTTTCTTT	CASSPFRASPGDTEAFF
TRBJ2-3	-	-	TRBV9	TGTGCCAGCAGCGTAGTCAGTACAGATACGCAGTATTTT	CASSVVSTDTQYF
TRBJ1-3	-	-	TRBV30	TGTGCCTGGGCGCGGGGGGGCACTGGAAACACCATATATTTT	CAWARGGTGNTIYF
TRBJ2-1	-	TRBD2	TRBV2	TGTGCCAGTTCCGTCGGCGCGGGGCTAGCGGGGGACAATGAGCAGTTCTTC	CASSVGAGLAGDNEQFF
TRBJ2-7	-	-	TRBV9	TGTGCCAGCAGCGTAGCTTCCAGGGAAAGCGAGCAGTACTTC	CASSVASRESEQYF
TRBJ2-3	-	TRBD2	TRBV7-2	TGTGCCAGCAGCTTATTCAGCGGGGGGAGCACAGATACGCAGTATTTT	CASSLFSGGSTDTQYF
TRBJ1-2	-	-	TRBV6-1	TGTGCCAGTCGAACAGAACCTTATGGCTACACCTTC	CASRTEPYGYTF